This TCR beta chain was recorded in a study of OX40 agonist ivuxolimab in advanced cancers. Across the study: In this cohort, patients received ivuxolimab, an agonistic anti-OX40 (CD134) antibody. Partial responses were observed in three patients, of whom one had hepatocellular carcinoma and two had cutaneous melanoma.

Findings and limits, study-wide: The CD4+ and CD8+ T cells in the blood had expanded clonally by week 6 at 0.1 to 3.0 mg/kg. Which antigen the expanded peripheral T cells recognized is unknown.

Assay used: immunoSEQ multiplex PCR; TCRdb lists only in-frame clones, some missing. Of some 71,000 clones listed, roughly 84% are singletons. About this clone itself: Its target is unknown.

The J segment lost 8 bases and the V segment lost 5 bases, leaving 9 bases of the junction unmatched. Germline V gene sequence: CDR1 SGHVS, CDR2 FNYEAQ. The CDR3 totals 15 residues. The sequence was obtained from an adult with an advanced solid tumor such as melanoma, head and neck, liver or kidney cancer. The chain carries TRBV7-6 and TRBJ1-4; 9 bases fit TRBD1. This sample comprised CD4+ or CD8+ T cells sorted from blood, obtained in a trial of the OX40 agonist ivuxolimab. The CDR3 reads CASSTPGQGGEKLFF. DNA for the CDR3: TGTGCCAGCAGCACCCCGGGACAGGGAGGCGAAAAACTGTTTTTT.